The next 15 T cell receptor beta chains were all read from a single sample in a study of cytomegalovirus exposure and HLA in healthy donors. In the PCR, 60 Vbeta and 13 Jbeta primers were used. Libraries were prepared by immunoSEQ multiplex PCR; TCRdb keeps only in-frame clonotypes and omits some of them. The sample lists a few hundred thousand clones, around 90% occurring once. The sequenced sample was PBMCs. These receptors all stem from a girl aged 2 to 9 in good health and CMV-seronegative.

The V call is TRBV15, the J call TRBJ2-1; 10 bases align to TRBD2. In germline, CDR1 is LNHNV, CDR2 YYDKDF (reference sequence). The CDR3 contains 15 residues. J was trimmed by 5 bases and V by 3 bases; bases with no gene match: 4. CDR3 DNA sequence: TGTGCCACCAGCAGCCCTAGCGGGAGCCACAATGAGCAGTTCTTC. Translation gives CATSSPSGSHNEQFF.

The CDR3 region is CASSPAGRSSETQYF. The DNA of the CDR3 is TGTGCCAGCAGCCCCGCAGGGAGGTCTTCAGAGACCCAGTACTTC. The rearrangement links TRBV13 to TRBJ2-5; weak D call: TRBD2 (6 bases). Between the trimmed V and J ends, which lost 5 bases and 4 bases, there was a span of 17 bases. The CDR3 spans 15 residues. Germline V gene data show CDR1 as PRHDT and CDR2 as FYEKMQ (reference sequence).

The CDR3 region is CASSKHSSGRWGHEQYF. CDR3 DNA: TGTGCCAGCAGCAAACATTCTAGCGGGAGGTGGGGTCACGAGCAGTACTTC. The J gene is TRBJ2-7, the V gene TRBV21-1; TRBD2 was called by the table and not checked on the DNA. TRBV21-1 is annotated as a pseudogene. This CDR3 spans 17 amino acids.

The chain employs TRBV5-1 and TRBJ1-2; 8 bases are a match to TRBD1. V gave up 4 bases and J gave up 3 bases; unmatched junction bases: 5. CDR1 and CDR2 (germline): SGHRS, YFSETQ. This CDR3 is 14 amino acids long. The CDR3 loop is CASSTSTGDYGYTF. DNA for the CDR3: TGCGCCAGCAGCACGTCGACAGGGGACTATGGCTACACCTTC. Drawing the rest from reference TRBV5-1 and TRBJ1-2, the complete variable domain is KAGVTQTPRYLIKTRGQQVTLSCSPISGHRSVSWYQQTPGQGLQFLFEYFSETQRNKGNFPGRFSGRQFSNSRSEMNVSTLELGDSALYLCASSTSTGDYGYTFGSGTRLTVV.

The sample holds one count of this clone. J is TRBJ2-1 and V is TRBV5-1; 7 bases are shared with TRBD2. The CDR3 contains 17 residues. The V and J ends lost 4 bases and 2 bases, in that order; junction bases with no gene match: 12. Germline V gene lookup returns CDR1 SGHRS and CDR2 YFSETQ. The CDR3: CASSRNLGRETYNEQFF. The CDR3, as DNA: TGCGCCAGCAGCCGGAACCTAGGGAGGGAGACCTACAATGAGCAGTTCTTC.

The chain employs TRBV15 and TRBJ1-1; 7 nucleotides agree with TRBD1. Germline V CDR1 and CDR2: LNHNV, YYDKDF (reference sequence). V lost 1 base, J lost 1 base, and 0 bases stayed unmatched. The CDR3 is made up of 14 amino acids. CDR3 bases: TGTGCCACCAGCAGAGGGACAGGGAACACTGAAGCTTTCTTT. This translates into CATSRGTGNTEAFF.

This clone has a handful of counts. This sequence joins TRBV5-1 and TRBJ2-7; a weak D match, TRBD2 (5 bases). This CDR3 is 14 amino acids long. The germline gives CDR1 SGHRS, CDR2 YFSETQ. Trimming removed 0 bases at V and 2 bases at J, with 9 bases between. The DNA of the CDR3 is TGCGCCAGCAGCTTGGAATTTAGCGCCTACGAGCAGTACTTC. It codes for CASSLEFSAYEQYF.

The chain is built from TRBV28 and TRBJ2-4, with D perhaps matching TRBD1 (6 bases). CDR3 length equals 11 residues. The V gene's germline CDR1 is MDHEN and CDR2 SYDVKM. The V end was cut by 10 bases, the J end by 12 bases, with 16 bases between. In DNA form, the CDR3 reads TGTGCCATCGCAAGGGGGACCCATCAGTACTTC. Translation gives CAIARGTHQYF.

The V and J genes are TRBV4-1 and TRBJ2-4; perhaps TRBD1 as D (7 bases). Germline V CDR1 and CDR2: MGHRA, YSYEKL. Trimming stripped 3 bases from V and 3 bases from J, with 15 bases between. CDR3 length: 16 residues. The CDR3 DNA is TGCGCCAGCAGCCAGCCAGGGGGGTCCGGCAAAAACATTCAGTACTTC. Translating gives CASSQPGGSGKNIQYF.

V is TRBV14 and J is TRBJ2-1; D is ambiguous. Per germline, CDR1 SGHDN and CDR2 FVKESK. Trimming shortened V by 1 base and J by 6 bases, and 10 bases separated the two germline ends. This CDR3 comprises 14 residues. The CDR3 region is CASSQVARINEQFF. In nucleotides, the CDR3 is TGTGCCAGCAGCCAAGTCGCGCGAATCAATGAGCAGTTCTTC.

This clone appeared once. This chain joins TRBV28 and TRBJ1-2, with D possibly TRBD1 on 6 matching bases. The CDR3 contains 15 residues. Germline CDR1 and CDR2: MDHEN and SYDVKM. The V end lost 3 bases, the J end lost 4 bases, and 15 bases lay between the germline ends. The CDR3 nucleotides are TGTGCCAGCAGTTTTCGGACAGCCGGCGGCTATGGCTACACCTTC. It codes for CASSFRTAGGYGYTF.

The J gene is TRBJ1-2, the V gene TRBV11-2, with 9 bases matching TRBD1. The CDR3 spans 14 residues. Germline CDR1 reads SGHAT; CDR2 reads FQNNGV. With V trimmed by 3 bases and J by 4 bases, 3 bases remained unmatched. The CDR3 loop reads CASSLGQGGYGYTF. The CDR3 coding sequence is TGTGCCAGCAGCTTGGGACAGGGAGGCTATGGCTACACCTTC. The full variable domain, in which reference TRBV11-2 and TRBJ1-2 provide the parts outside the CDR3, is EAGVAQSPRYKIIEKRQSVAFWCNPISGHATLYWYQQILGQGPKLLIQFQNNGVVDDSQLPKDRFSAERLKGVDSTLKIQPAKLEDSAVYLCASSLGQGGYGYTFGSGTRLTVV.

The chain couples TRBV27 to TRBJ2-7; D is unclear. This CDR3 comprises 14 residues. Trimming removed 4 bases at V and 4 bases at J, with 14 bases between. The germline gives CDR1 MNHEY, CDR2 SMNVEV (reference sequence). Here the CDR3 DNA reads TGTGCCAGCAGTTCCGCGAACACCGGGTACGAGCAGTACTTC. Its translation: CASSSANTGYEQYF.

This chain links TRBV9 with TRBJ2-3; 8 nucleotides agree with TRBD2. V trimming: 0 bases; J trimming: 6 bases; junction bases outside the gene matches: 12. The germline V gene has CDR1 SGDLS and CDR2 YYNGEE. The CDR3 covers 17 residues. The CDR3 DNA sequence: TGTGCCAGCAGCGTAGGTCGTTCGGGGCGGGGGGCGGATACGCAGTATTTT. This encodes CASSVGRSGRGADTQYF. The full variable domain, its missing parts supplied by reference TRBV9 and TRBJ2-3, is DSGVTQTPKHLITATGQRVTLRCSPRSGDLSVYWYQQSLDQGLQFLIQYYNGEERAKGNILERFSAQQFPDLHSELNLSSLELGDSALYFCASSVGRSGRGADTQYFGPGTRLTVL.

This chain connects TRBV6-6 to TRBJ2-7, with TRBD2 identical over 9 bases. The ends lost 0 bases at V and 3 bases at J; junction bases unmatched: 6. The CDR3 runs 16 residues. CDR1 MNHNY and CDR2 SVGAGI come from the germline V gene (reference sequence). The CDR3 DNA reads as TGTGCCAGCAGTTACTCGTTTGCGGGAGGGAACTACGAGCAGTACTTC. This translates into CASSYSFAGGNYEQYF.